One and the same sample provided the 11 T cell receptor beta chains below, sequenced in a study of PD-1 blockade in classical Hodgkin lymphoma. TCRdb's table, derived via immunoSEQ multiplex PCR, lists solely in-frame clones and lacks some. The data contain roughly 94,000 clones, more than 85% of them seen just once; the ten biggest clones take up 2%. Stated time point: cycle 4 day 1 (C4D1), after 6 weeks of nivolumab. Every single patient, without exception, relapsed after autologous stem cell transplantation, and brentuximab vedotin exposure varied. This specimen was peripheral blood mononuclear cells (PBMCs), taken before the fourth cycle of nivolumab. These receptors were obtained from a human donor with classical Hodgkin lymphoma.

This clone was counted once. The rearrangement links TRBV28 to TRBJ2-3; D is ambiguous. Germline CDR1 is MDHEN and CDR2 is SYDVKM. The V end lost 8 bases, the J end lost 1 base, and 10 bases lay between the germline ends. CDR3 length: 13 residues. Here the CDR3 DNA reads TGTGCCAGCGAGGAAGGAGGCACAGATACGCAGTATTTT. Translating it yields CASEEGGTDTQYF.

This chain uses TRBV10-3 with TRBJ1-1, with TRBD1 identical over 8 bases. The CDR3 length is 18 residues. The junction had 16 bases not matched to a gene; V was cut back by 6 bases and J by 1 base. The germline gives CDR1 ENHRY, CDR2 SYGVKD. CDR3 nucleotides: TGTGCCATCAGGGAACCAATTCAGACAGGGGAACCGAACACTGAAGCTTTCTTT. The encoded protein is CAIREPIQTGEPNTEAFF.

The chain joins TRBV30 to TRBJ2-2; 7 nucleotides agree with TRBD1. This CDR3 is built from 12 residues. With V trimmed by 5 bases and J by 6 bases, 3 bases remained unmatched. In germline, CDR1 is GTSNPN, CDR2 SVGIG (reference sequence). CDR3 nucleotide sequence: TGTGCCTGGGACAGGGCGCCCGGGGAGCTGTTTTTT. Translating gives CAWDRAPGELFF.

The chain uses TRBV6-5 and TRBJ2-7, with D maybe TRBD1 (5 bases). The CDR3 loop spans 13 amino acids. The V gene lost 6 bases and the J gene lost 4 bases, with 13 bases spanning the gap. The germline V gene encodes CDR1 MNHEY and CDR2 SVGAGI. CDR3 sequence reads: CASRPDSEYEQYF. In nucleotides, the CDR3 is TGTGCCAGCAGGCCCGACAGTGAGTACGAGCAGTACTTC.

This chain links TRBV6-6 with TRBJ2-5; D is ambiguous. Trimming shortened V by 2 bases and J by 7 bases, and 5 bases separated the two germline ends. This CDR3 region has 11 residues. Germline V lookup: CDR1 MNHNY, CDR2 SVGAGI (reference sequence). The CDR3 region is CASSYRMTQYF. The DNA for the CDR3 is TGTGCCAGCAGTTACCGAATGACCCAGTACTTC.

This clone has just one count. The chain couples TRBV6-1 to TRBJ1-1; D is unresolved. V lost 1 base, J lost 6 bases, and 3 bases lay in between. CDR1 MNHNS and CDR2 SASEGT come from the germline V gene. The CDR3 loop spans 11 amino acids. The CDR3 spells CASSEVSEAFF. Here the CDR3 DNA reads TGTGCCAGCAGTGAAGTTTCTGAAGCTTTCTTT.

The chain carries TRBV10-2 and TRBJ1-5; the D gene is possibly TRBD1 (5 bases). The CDR3 is made up of 15 amino acids. The V end lost 0 bases, the J end lost 0 bases, and 6 bases lay between the germline ends. CDR1 and CDR2 from the germline V gene are WSHSY and SAAADI. This chain's CDR3 is CASSESGGSNQPQHF. The DNA of the CDR3 is TGCGCCAGCAGTGAGTCGGGGGGTAGCAATCAGCCCCAGCATTTT.

The chain recombines TRBV19 with TRBJ2-2; D unresolved. Germline lookup yields CDR1 LNHDA and CDR2 SQIVND (reference sequence). Trimming left V 3 bases short and J 8 bases short, with 4 bases between. The CDR3 sequence is 11 residues long. CDR3 sequence (DNA): TGTGCCAGTAGTATTGGGGGGGAGCTGTTTTTT. Its translation: CASSIGGELFF.

The gene calls are TRBV5-1 and TRBJ1-1, with D hard to call. The V and J ends lost 0 bases and 5 bases respectively, with 20 bases between them. Germline V gene sequence: CDR1 SGHRS, CDR2 YFSETQ. The length of the CDR3 is 17 residues. CDR3 region: CASSLAALGGRSTEAFF. The CDR3 bases are TGCGCCAGCAGCTTGGCCGCTCTGGGAGGGAGGTCTACTGAAGCTTTCTTT.

The V gene is TRBV4-1, the J gene TRBJ1-1; tentatively, D is TRBD1 (5 bases). Trimming removed 4 bases at V and 4 bases at J, with 19 bases between. This CDR3 contains 16 residues. Per germline, CDR1 MGHRA and CDR2 YSYEKL. The CDR3 spells CASSLLEHRRSTEAFF. The CDR3 DNA reads TGCGCCAGCAGCCTGCTTGAACACAGGAGGAGCACTGAAGCTTTCTTT.

The CDR3 sequence: CASSTTGAALPRYGYTF. The CDR3, as DNA: TGTGCCAGTAGTACGACCGGAGCAGCACTCCCTCGCTATGGCTACACCTTC. V usage is TRBV19 and J usage is TRBJ1-2; D remains ambiguous. V was pared by 4 bases and J by 4 bases, with 22 bases between. This CDR3 spans 17 amino acids. CDR1 LNHDA and CDR2 SQIVND come from the germline V gene (reference sequence).